The T cell receptor beta chain described here comes from a study of early T cells in non-severe SARS-CoV-2 infection. Turning to the study itself: Chains were unpaired, as sequencing was done on bulk RNA from unsorted whole blood.

V trimming: 5 bases; J trimming: 1 base; junction bases outside the gene matches: 9. Germline CDR1 and CDR2: SGHNT and YYREEE (reference sequence). The length of the CDR3 is 17 residues. Individual cDNA molecules received unique molecular identifiers. TCRdb redid the calling of the 5' RACE reads with MiXCR, one entry per CDR3 protein. The sample holds about 61,000 distinct CDR3 sequences, about 10% seen once. There are many counts of this clonotype. Its antigen is as yet unknown. General study findings and limits: Matching with VDJdb favored anti-spike CD8 responses (missing private and CD4 specificities).

The sequence was obtained from an adult who was a healthcare worker with PCR-confirmed SARS-CoV-2 infection or an uninfected control (not recorded which). The chain joins TRBV5-4 to TRBJ2-3; 11 nucleotides match TRBD2. Source material: whole blood. The CDR3 sequence: CASSPPMTSGGTDTQYF. DNA of the CDR3: TGTGCCAGCAGTCCCCCCATGACTAGCGGGGGCACAGATACGCAGTATTTT.